The present T cell receptor (beta chain) was sequenced within a study of response to subunit inactivated influenza vaccine. In TCRdb, the RT-PCR reads were re-called with MiXCR into one record per CDR3 protein. The table shows over 150,000 distinct CDR3 sequences, with around 11% occurring only once. The study's findings and limits: Each seasonal influenza vaccination recruits few new T cells, the authors suggested.

As concerns this clonotype: The antigen remains undetermined.

The specimen comprised CD8+ T cells sorted from PBMCs, sampled around 25 months after vaccination. This sequence originates from a man in his fifties or sixties who received an inactivated influenza vaccine.

CDR3 sequence reads: CASSNGLRAFGELFF. In nucleotides, the CDR3 is TGTGCCAGCAGCAATGGGTTACGGGCCTTCGGGGAGCTGTTTTTT. V gene TRBV14 combines with J gene TRBJ2-2; no firm D call. In germline, CDR1 is SGHDN, CDR2 FVKESK. The CDR3 runs to 15 residues. V gave up 5 bases and J gave up 7 bases, with 17 bases separating them.